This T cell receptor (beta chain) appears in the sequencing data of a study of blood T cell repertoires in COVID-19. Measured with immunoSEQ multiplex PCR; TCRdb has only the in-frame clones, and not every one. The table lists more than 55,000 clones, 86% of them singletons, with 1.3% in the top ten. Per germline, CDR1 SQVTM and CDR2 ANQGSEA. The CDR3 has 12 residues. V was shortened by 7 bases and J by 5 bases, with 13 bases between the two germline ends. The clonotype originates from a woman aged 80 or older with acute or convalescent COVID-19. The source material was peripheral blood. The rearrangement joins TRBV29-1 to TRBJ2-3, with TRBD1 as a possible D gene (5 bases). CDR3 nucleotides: TGCAGCGATGGCAGGGATGGAGATACGCAGTATTTT. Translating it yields CSDGRDGDTQYF.